This T cell receptor (beta chain) is from a study of OX40 agonist ivuxolimab in advanced cancers. This clone was seen more than once but under ten times. Distinct nucleotide sequences in the sample also encode this CDR3. With baseline, cycle 4 day 1, and cycle 7 day 1 as timepoints, blood was sampled. Clones were read by immunoSEQ multiplex PCR, and TCRdb kept only the in-frame ones, dropping some. The table lists about 80,000 clones, roughly nine tenths of them singletons. V was cut by 0 bases and J by 6 bases, with 10 bases left in between. The CDR3 length is 14 residues. The germline gives CDR1 SGHRS, CDR2 YFSETQ.

V is TRBV5-1 and J is TRBJ1-5; D is possibly TRBD1 (5 bases). This sample comprised CD4+ or CD8+ T cells sorted from blood, obtained in a trial of the OX40 agonist ivuxolimab. This TCR came from an adult with an advanced solid tumor such as melanoma, head and neck, liver or kidney cancer. CDR3 coding DNA: TGCGCCAGCAGCTTGGGCCAGGGAGGTCAGCCCCAGCATTTT. Protein product: CASSLGQGGQPQHF.